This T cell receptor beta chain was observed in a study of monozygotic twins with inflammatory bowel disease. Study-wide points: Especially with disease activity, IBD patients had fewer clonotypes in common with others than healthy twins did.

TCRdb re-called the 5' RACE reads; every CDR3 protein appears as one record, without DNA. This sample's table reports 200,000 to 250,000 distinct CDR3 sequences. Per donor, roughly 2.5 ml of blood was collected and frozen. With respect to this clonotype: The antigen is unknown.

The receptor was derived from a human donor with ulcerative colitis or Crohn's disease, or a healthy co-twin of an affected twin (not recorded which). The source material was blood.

This CDR3 is CAISWDGNPYGYTF. This chain links TRBV10-3 with TRBJ1-2; lacking DNA, the TRBD1 call made by TCRdb goes unchecked. CDR1 and CDR2 from the germline V gene are ENHRY and SYGVKD. The CDR3 is made up of 14 amino acids.